The next 12 T cell receptor beta chains were all read from a single sample in a study of pediatric ulcerative colitis. Only in-frame clones appear in the TCRdb table, and some are missing; sequencing was by immunoSEQ multiplex PCR. This sample has roughly 17,000 clones, with less than 80% found just once. During colonoscopy, one to two rectal pinch biopsies were collected. The specimen sequenced was gut tissue. The receptors originated from a girl aged 5-17 years with moderate ulcerative colitis.

The chain couples TRBV29-1 to TRBJ2-3; unclear D gene. There are 11 residues in the CDR3. Trimming stripped 6 bases from V and 5 bases from J, with 9 bases between. Germline loops: CDR1 SQVTM, CDR2 ANQGSEA. CDR3 nucleotide sequence: TGCAGCGTGGGCTGGGGAGATACGCAGTATTTT. Its translation is CSVGWGDTQYF.

Only one count was recorded for this clone. The chain employs TRBV19 and TRBJ1-1; D is ambiguous. With 4 bases removed from V and 0 bases from J, the gap between germline ends came to 9 bases. CDR3 length equals 14 residues. Germline CDR1 is LNHDA and CDR2 is SQIVND (reference sequence). Here the CDR3 reads CASSRVLMNTEAFF. CDR3 bases: TGTGCCAGTAGTAGAGTTCTTATGAACACTGAAGCTTTCTTT.

The chain employs TRBV9 and TRBJ2-3; maybe TRBD2 (5 bases). The CDR3 loop spans 14 amino acids. Trimming left V 7 bases short and J 1 base short, with 13 bases between. Germline assignment: CDR1 SGDLS and CDR2 YYNGEE. For the CDR3, the DNA is TGTGCCAGCGGACTTAGGCTTGGCACAGATACGCAGTATTTT. Encoded protein: CASGLRLGTDTQYF.

This chain connects TRBV7-2 to TRBJ1-4, with D maybe TRBD1 (5 bases). Trimming left V 5 bases short and J 6 bases short, with 13 bases between. CDR3 length equals 14 residues. The germline CDR1 and CDR2 sequences are SGHTA and FQGNSA. Written as DNA, the CDR3 is TGTGCCAGCAGCCCCAGGGCCTTAGATGAAAAACTGTTTTTT. Its protein product is CASSPRALDEKLFF.

V usage is TRBV5-5 and J usage is TRBJ2-2; 14 bases are shared with TRBD2. With V trimmed by 0 bases and J by 4 bases, 8 bases remained unmatched. Looked up from germline, CDR1 is SGHKS and CDR2 is YYEKEE (reference sequence). CDR3 size: 19 residues. The CDR3 coding sequence is TGTGCCAGCAGCTTGGACCGACTAGCGGGAGGGCCCTCCACCGGGGAGCTGTTTTTT. Translating it yields CASSLDRLAGGPSTGELFF.

The chain is built from TRBV1 and TRBJ2-7; the D call in the table, TRBD2, was not verified against the DNA. TRBV1 is reported as a pseudogene. This CDR3 contains 14 residues. DNA of the CDR3: TGCACCAACGACGAGAAGGACTTTCACCTCGAGCAGTACTTC. Translation: CTNDEKDFHLEQYF.

V usage is TRBV4-1 and J usage is TRBJ1-2; 7 nucleotides line up with TRBD1. The CDR3 contains 15 residues. The germline CDR1 and CDR2 sequences are MGHRA and YSYEKL. Trimming took 3 bases from V and 5 from J; bases not matched to a gene: 9. For the CDR3, the DNA is TGCGCCAGCAGCCACTACGGGACAGTCACTTATGGCTACACCTTC. Translation gives CASSHYGTVTYGYTF.

The chain links TRBV11-2 to TRBJ2-3, with unresolved D. This CDR3 comprises 15 residues. Germline V CDR1 and CDR2: SGHAT, FQNNGV. Trimming removed 5 bases at V and 2 bases at J, with 14 bases between. This chain's CDR3 is CASSRRWSFTDTQYF. The CDR3 nucleotides are TGTGCCAGCAGCCGCCGCTGGAGCTTCACAGATACGCAGTATTTT. Full variable domain (rest looked up from reference TRBV11-2 and TRBJ2-3): EAGVAQSPRYKIIEKRQSVAFWCNPISGHATLYWYQQILGQGPKLLIQFQNNGVVDDSQLPKDRFSAERLKGVDSTLKIQPAKLEDSAVYLCASSRRWSFTDTQYFGPGTRLTVL.

V usage is TRBV11-2 and J usage is TRBJ2-6; D gene ambiguous. Germline V gives CDR1 SGHAT, CDR2 FQNNGV. This CDR3 has 19 residues. Between the trimmed V and J ends, which lost 5 bases and 0 bases, there was a span of 20 bases. CDR3 sequence reads: CASSQNLLLESSGANVLTF. The CDR3 nucleotides read TGTGCCAGCAGCCAGAACCTTCTCTTGGAATCCTCTGGGGCCAACGTCCTGACTTTC.

The chain is built from TRBV5-1 and TRBJ1-4; D not resolved. Trimming took off 3 bases at V and 0 bases at J, with 9 bases between the two ends. This CDR3 contains 15 residues. Germline V gene sequence: CDR1 SGHRS, CDR2 YFSETQ. For the CDR3, the DNA is TGCGCCAGCAGCTATTTGGGGACAACTAATGAAAAACTGTTTTTT. This sequence encodes CASSYLGTTNEKLFF.

The chain recombines TRBV23-1 with TRBJ2-7; TRBD1 might be the D (6 bases). TRBV23-1 is filed as an ORF, its function uncertain. The CDR3 is 17 residues long. The ends were cut back, 0 bases at V and 3 bases at J, with 18 bases in the middle. The CDR3 region is CASSQSRITGQSYEQYF. CDR3 sequence (DNA): TGCGCCAGCAGTCAATCGCGCATAACGGGACAAAGCTACGAGCAGTACTTC.

The rearrangement uses TRBV18 and TRBJ2-7; unclear D gene. V was pared by 2 bases and J by 6 bases, with 8 bases between. The CDR3 has 12 residues. Germline lookup yields CDR1 KGHSH and CDR2 LQKENI. CDR3 nucleotides: TGTGCCAGCTCACCAGAGACCTCCGAGCAGTACTTC. It specifies CASSPETSEQYF.